The 5 T cell receptor beta chains below all came from one sample that was sequenced in a study of identical twins. TCRdb reanalysed the 5' RACE reads using MiXCR and keeps one entry per CDR3 protein. The data show around 480,000 distinct CDR3 sequences, 12% to 15% seen once. The sample was also linked to a second study, of yellow fever vaccine responses in identical twins.

Sequences were obtained from CD4+ T cells sorted from blood. These receptors were taken from a woman aged 18-29 years in good health.

The V call is TRBV20-1, the J call TRBJ2-3; D is perhaps TRBD2 (5 bases). The ends were cut back, 3 bases at V and 4 bases at J, with 17 bases in the middle. The CDR3 spans 15 residues. Germline lookup yields CDR1 DFQATT and CDR2 SNEGSKA (reference sequence). CDR3 DNA: TGCAGTGCTAGTGCACGGACTCGCGTTGCAGATACGCAGTATTTT. The encoded protein is CSASARTRVADTQYF.

There are many counts of this clonotype. The genes are TRBV11-1 and TRBJ2-2, with 9 positions matching TRBD1. V gave up 5 bases and J gave up 7 bases; unmatched junction bases: 8. CDR3 length: 15 amino acids. CDR1 and CDR2 from the germline V gene are SGHAT and FQDESV (reference sequence). CDR3 amino acids: CASSPGTGSGGELFF. As DNA, the CDR3 is TGTGCCAGCAGCCCAGGGACAGGGAGTGGCGGGGAGCTGTTTTTT.

This chain uses TRBV5-1 with TRBJ1-5; D not resolved. This CDR3 has 13 amino acids. CDR1 and CDR2 (germline): SGHRS, YFSETQ. V was pared by 1 base and J by 4 bases, with 6 bases between. The CDR3 DNA is TGCGCCAGCAGCTTGACTGTAAATCAGCCCCAGCATTTT. It encodes CASSLTVNQPQHF.

The gene calls are TRBV27 and TRBJ2-7, with D unresolved. Germline-derived CDR1 and CDR2 are MNHEY and SMNVEV (reference sequence). The CDR3 length is 13 residues. V was pared by 7 bases and J by 2 bases, with 12 bases between. The CDR3 protein is CASKMGIAYEQYF. The CDR3 nucleotides read TGTGCCAGCAAGATGGGCATAGCCTACGAGCAGTACTTC.

A few counts support this clonotype. The CDR3 nucleotides are TGCAGTGCTAGAGGAGGGGGAGGGCCATCCGAGAATGAGCAGTTCTTC. This gives the protein CSARGGGGPSENEQFF. The rearrangement links TRBV20-1 to TRBJ2-1, with D possibly TRBD2 on 7 matching bases. Germline lookup yields CDR1 DFQATT and CDR2 SNEGSKA (reference sequence). The CDR3 spans 16 residues. The ends were cut back, 1 base at V and 7 bases at J, with 20 bases in the middle.